This T cell receptor (beta chain) was identified in a study of cytomegalovirus exposure and HLA in healthy donors. For the study at large: Approximately 190 million T cells yielded 100 million to 130 million unique TCR beta sequences, as an earlier analysis found. Findings and limits, study-wide: Reportedly, diagnosis of cytomegalovirus status by the classifier showed high specificity and sensitivity. Apparent HLA restriction characterized most CMV-associated TCR beta chains in a later analysis. TCR beta V segments were, for the most part, productive about 87% or about 30% of the time in an earlier analysis.

Primers: 60 Vbeta forward and 13 Jbeta reverse. The table came from immunoSEQ multiplex PCR; TCRdb's copy has only in-frame clones and leaves some out. The sample holds around 69,000 clones, around 70% seen once. This clone was detected only a few times. Its antigen remains unknown. V gave up 7 bases and J gave up 3 bases, with 28 bases separating them. The CDR3 is 18 residues long. CDR1 and CDR2 (germline): MDHEN, SYDVKM. The chain has TRBV28 and TRBJ2-7; D is possibly TRBD2 (6 bases). The source material was PBMCs. The receptor's source is a woman aged 50 to 65 in good health and CMV-seropositive. CDR3: CASTPSRWDSPRGYEQYF. As DNA, the CDR3 is TGTGCCAGCACCCCAAGTCGTTGGGACTCCCCCCGGGGCTACGAGCAGTACTTC.